This T cell receptor beta chain is from a study of cytotoxic CD8 clonotypes in ibrutinib-treated CLL. Study-wide background: After median around six years, approximately 14 stayed in remission, around twelve progressed; responses approximately 24 partial, 2 complete.

Using immunoSEQ multiplex PCR, the repertoire was profiled, and TCRdb retains in-frame clones only, with some absent. Here the sample spans 150,000 to 250,000 clones, over 60% being singletons. The sample holds a few counts of this clone. Germline-derived CDR1 and CDR2 are SGHRS and YFSETQ. This CDR3 has 15 amino acids. V lost 4 bases and J lost 4, with 14 bases in between. The rearrangement uses TRBV5-1 and TRBJ1-4; D is ambiguous. This sample comprised PBMCs, obtained after 24 months of ibrutinib treatment. The receptor's source is a human donor with chronic lymphocytic leukemia. The DNA of the CDR3 is TGCGCCAGCAGCCCCCAGCGGCGGATTAATGAAAAACTGTTTTTT. The encoded protein is CASSPQRRINEKLFF.